This TCR beta chain was sequenced for a study of blood T cell repertoires in COVID-19. The overall study: Specimens from acute and convalescent COVID-19 originated in the United States, Italy and Spain. T cells, B-cell-depleted T cells, or PBMCs provided the cDNA or gDNA that served as material.

In the original processing: Reference gene primer amplification gave nucleated cell count estimates. Produced via immunoSEQ multiplex PCR; TCRdb's table is partial and in-frame only. Clone size and V and J calls were adopted from that table, with D and trimming inferred from the DNA. In the table there are more than 250,000 clones, around 89% of which are singletons. The CDR3 is made up of 14 amino acids. Germline values: CDR1 SGHNT, CDR2 YYREEE (reference sequence). V lost 5 bases to trimming and J lost 3 bases; unmatched junction nucleotides: 6. Seattle patients were enrolled while actively infected and followed longitudinally.

The TCR was taken from a woman in her thirties with COVID-19, enrolled during active disease. Sequencing input: peripheral blood. The chain couples TRBV5-4 to TRBJ1-1; 8 bases are a match to TRBD1. CDR3: CASRKDRDDTEAFF. The CDR3 region has the DNA TGTGCCAGCAGGAAGGACAGGGATGACACTGAAGCTTTCTTT.